A single sample is the source of the 18 T cell receptor beta chains below, sequenced in a study of cytomegalovirus exposure and HLA in healthy donors. With 60 Vbeta and 13 Jbeta primers, the PCR was carried out. Some clones are missing from TCRdb's copy, which holds only in-frame ones; the method was immunoSEQ multiplex PCR. The sample totals 40,000 or so clones. The sequencing sample was made of PBMCs. Receptors originate from a male donor in good health and CMV-seronegative.

The CDR3 region is CSASSGQAYEQYF. The CDR3 bases are TGCAGCGCCAGCTCCGGACAGGCCTACGAGCAGTACTTC. This chain uses TRBV29-1 with TRBJ2-7; TRBD1 agrees at 7 bases. This CDR3 has 13 residues. With 7 bases clipped from V and 2 bases from J, the junction kept 8 bases outside the gene matches. Germline V gene lookup returns CDR1 SQVTM and CDR2 ANQGSEA.

The J gene is TRBJ2-7, the V gene TRBV5-6; maybe TRBD2 (6 bases). CDR3 length equals 16 residues. The V end was cut by 4 bases, the J end by 2 bases, with 19 bases between. CDR1 and CDR2 (germline): SGHDT, YYEEEE. DNA of the CDR3: TGTGCCAGCAGCCGGAGGGGACTCTCCCGCGCCTACGAGCAGTACTTC. Translating gives CASSRRGLSRAYEQYF.

Worth noting for this clone: Other DNA variants within this sample encode the same CDR3. The V and J genes are TRBV6-1 and TRBJ2-1; D remains unclear. CDR1 MNHNS and CDR2 SASEGT come from the germline V gene. CDR3 length: 14 amino acids. The ends were cut back, 4 bases at V and 8 bases at J, with 15 bases in the middle. CDR3 protein: CASSVVVARDEQFF. CDR3 bases: TGTGCCAGCAGTGTAGTGGTAGCACGGGATGAGCAGTTCTTC.

This chain joins TRBV2 and TRBJ2-6; D possibly corresponds to TRBD1 (5 bases). The V and J ends lost 4 bases and 0 bases respectively, with 13 bases between them. CDR1 is SNHLY, CDR2 FYNNEI, per germline. This CDR3 contains 17 residues. The CDR3 coding sequence is TGTGCCAGCAGTGTTCCGCAGGGCGCCTCTGGGGCCAACGTCCTGACTTTC. Protein: CASSVPQGASGANVLTF.

V usage is TRBV6-1 and J usage is TRBJ2-1, with 8 nucleotides matching TRBD2. V shed 4 bases, J shed 15 bases, and the junction held 14 bases outside the gene matches. CDR1 and CDR2 (germline): MNHNS, SASEGT. The length of the CDR3 is 14 residues. The CDR3 sequence is CASSVGKTGTRAFF. CDR3 DNA: TGTGCCAGCAGTGTAGGGAAAACCGGGACTAGGGCGTTCTTC.

The rearrangement uses TRBV19 and TRBJ1-3, with D possibly matching TRBD1 (5 bases). V was clipped by 5 bases and J by 0 bases, with 11 bases between them. Germline CDR1 LNHDA, CDR2 SQIVND (reference sequence). This CDR3 is built from 15 residues. CDR3 amino acids: CASSDGGNSGNTIYF. In nucleotides, the CDR3 is TGTGCCAGTAGTGATGGGGGGAACTCTGGAAACACCATATATTTT.

The chain recombines TRBV9 with TRBJ1-1, with D tentatively TRBD1 (5 bases). The V and J ends lost 7 bases and 5 bases respectively, with 12 bases between them. The germline V gene has CDR1 SGDLS and CDR2 YYNGEE. CDR3 length: 12 amino acids. Here the CDR3 DNA reads TGTGCCAGCGGGGCCCAAGGAACTGAAGCTTTCTTT. Translating gives CASGAQGTEAFF.

The rearrangement joins TRBV6-5 to TRBJ2-1, with a possible D match to TRBD1 (7 bases). This CDR3 region has 16 residues. Trimming took 0 bases from V and 7 from J, leaving 16 bases between them. Looked up from germline, CDR1 is MNHEY and CDR2 is SVGAGI. CDR3 region: CASSYSNAGGRNEQFF. The CDR3 nucleotides read TGTGCCAGCAGTTACTCGAATGCAGGGGGGAGGAATGAGCAGTTCTTC.

The chain links TRBV2 to TRBJ2-5, with a weak D call TRBD2 (5 bases). The CDR3 runs to 12 residues. Germline loops: CDR1 SNHLY, CDR2 FYNNEI. The V end lost 9 bases, the J end lost 2 bases, and 10 bases lay between the germline ends. Here the CDR3 DNA reads TGTGCCAGTTGGCCGGGGCAAGAGACCCAGTACTTC. Translation: CASWPGQETQYF.

J is TRBJ2-1 and V is TRBV30, with TRBD2 matching 8 bases. Germline CDR1 and CDR2: GTSNPN and SVGIG (reference sequence). CDR3 size: 14 residues. V gave up 2 bases and J gave up 8 bases; unmatched junction bases: 8. CDR3: CAWSSGGGLHEQFF. CDR3 DNA sequence: TGTGCCTGGAGTTCGGGCGGGGGGTTACATGAGCAGTTCTTC.

The CDR3 sequence: CASTGGRRNTEAFF. The CDR3 bases are TGTGCCAGTACAGGGGGCCGGAGGAACACTGAAGCTTTCTTT. The chain links TRBV19 to TRBJ1-1, with 8 bases identical to TRBD1. Looked up from germline, CDR1 is LNHDA and CDR2 is SQIVND (reference sequence). CDR3 length: 14 amino acids. V was clipped by 7 bases and J by 1 base; unmatched bases: 5.

V gene TRBV6-8 combines with J gene TRBJ1-2, with a possible D match to TRBD1 (5 bases). Trimming cost V 11 bases and J 6 bases, with 19 bases left between them. This CDR3 contains 13 residues. Germline CDR1 MNHGY, CDR2 SAAAGT. In DNA, the CDR3 is TGTGCCGTCCAAACCCCGGGGGAGGATGGCTACACCTTC. It is translated as CAVQTPGEDGYTF.

The chain employs TRBV7-9 and TRBJ2-7, with D uncertain. The CDR3 runs 11 residues. The germline CDR1 and CDR2 sequences are SEHNR and FQNEAQ (reference sequence). Between the trimmed V and J ends, which lost 3 bases and 3 bases, there was a span of 3 bases. CDR3: CASSFSYEQYF. CDR3 DNA sequence: TGTGCCAGCAGCTTTAGCTACGAGCAGTACTTC.

This chain connects TRBV27 to TRBJ1-4; TRBD1 matches at 8 bases. Germline trimming cut 3 bases from V and 3 bases from J; bases unmatched to any gene: 18. The CDR3 extends over 20 amino acids. In germline, CDR1 is MNHEY, CDR2 SMNVEV (reference sequence). In nucleotides, the CDR3 is TGTGCCAGCAGTTTCCGAACCGGGACAGGAGACAGGTTGGCTAATGAAAAACTGTTTTTT. Translation: CASSFRTGTGDRLANEKLFF.

The V and J genes are TRBV9 and TRBJ1-2, with TRBD1 identical over 8 bases. V shed 1 base and J 7 bases; nucleotides not matched to a gene: 12. CDR1 is SGDLS and CDR2 is YYNGEE in the germline V gene. The CDR3 contains 16 residues. CDR3 DNA: TGTGCCAGCAGCGTACAGGGGGCGACCCTAGTGAGTGGCTACACCTTC. Translating it yields CASSVQGATLVSGYTF.

The chain joins TRBV15 to TRBJ2-7; 7 bases line up with TRBD2. The junction had 3 bases not matched to a gene; V was cut back by 3 bases and J by 4 bases. The CDR3 is 13 residues long. CDR1 is LNHNV and CDR2 is YYDKDF in the germline V gene (reference sequence). CDR3 residues: CATSREGGYEQYF. The CDR3 nucleotides read TGTGCCACCAGCAGGGAGGGAGGGTACGAGCAGTACTTC.

The genes are TRBV27 and TRBJ1-5, with 7 positions matching TRBD1. This CDR3 has 14 residues. Unmatched junction bases numbered 6, after V lost 5 bases and J lost 5 bases. Germline CDR1 reads MNHEY; CDR2 reads SMNVEV (reference sequence). CDR3 DNA: TGTGCCAGCAGTCCCCACAGGGGAGATCAGCCCCAGCATTTT. Its protein product is CASSPHRGDQPQHF.

The chain uses TRBV29-1 and TRBJ2-1; 8 nucleotides agree with TRBD1. CDR3 size: 17 residues. Per germline, CDR1 SQVTM and CDR2 ANQGSEA. J lost 1 base, V lost 0 bases, and 8 bases had no gene match. In nucleotides, the CDR3 is TGCAGCGTTGAAGACGTTGTGGACAGGGCTTCCTACAATGAGCAGTTCTTC. Amino acids: CSVEDVVDRASYNEQFF.